What follows are 13 T cell receptor beta chains derived from one specimen sequenced in a study of T cells after yellow fever vaccination (dated by TCRdb to the late 2010s). The library was obtained by 5' RACE. Instrument on record: Illumina HiSeq 2500. The public reads were quality trimmed at Q25 with fastp and then assembled into clones with MiXCR by TCRdb, keeping productive beta chains. Rows matching on CDR3 protein sequence are summarized as one entry with the most common DNA and genes. This sample lists around 30,000 distinct CDR3 sequences; 10% to 13% were detected once. Around 10% of the sample goes to the ten largest clones. The label giving this sample's treatment or condition can be read as: live attenuated yellow fever vaccine strain. Sequencing was performed on PBMCs, either bulk or a sorted T-cell subset (CD4+, CD8+, memory, or dextramer-sorted; not recorded which), taken less than 18 days after the first yellow fever vaccination. The receptors stem from a man aged 18 to 29 who received the YFV17D yellow fever vaccine.

This clonotype came up many times. This chain links TRBV10-2 with TRBJ2-7, with 8 bases aligning to TRBD1. J gave up 5 bases and V 8 bases, and 8 bases lay outside the gene matches. Germline V CDR1 and CDR2: WSHSY, SAAADI. The CDR3 consists of 13 residues. In nucleotides, the CDR3 is TGCGCCAGCGGATGGACAGGGTTGAACGAGCAGTACTTC. The encoded protein is CASGWTGLNEQYF.

This clonotype has at least ten counts. The chain is built from TRBV6-2 or TRBV6-3 and TRBJ1-5, with unresolved D. The germline V gene encodes CDR1 MNHEY and CDR2 SVGEGT. Trimming removed 6 bases from V and 6 bases from J, with 12 bases in between. This CDR3 has 13 residues. The CDR3 DNA follows: TGTGCCAGCAGACCCACTAACGGTCAGCCCCAGCATTTT. Residues: CASRPTNGQPQHF.

This clonotype was detected many times. This sequence joins TRBV12-3 or TRBV12-4 and TRBJ2-3; D remains unclear. V lost 6 bases, J lost 4 bases, and 14 bases lay in between. The CDR3 is made up of 14 amino acids. In DNA, the CDR3 is TGTGCCAGCAGCCAACGGGCGATAGCAGATACGCAGTATTTT. The encoded protein is CASSQRAIADTQYF.

At least ten counts were recorded for this clonotype. V is TRBV3-1 and J is TRBJ1-2; tentatively, D is TRBD1 (6 bases). The CDR3 runs 13 residues. Germline-derived CDR1 and CDR2 are LGHDT and YNNKEL (reference sequence). V was trimmed by 1 base and J by 5 bases, leaving 8 bases between them. The CDR3 reads CASSQGGTYGYTF. As DNA, the CDR3 is TGTGCCAGCAGCCAAGGGGGGACATATGGCTACACCTTC.

This clonotype was found many times. This chain links TRBV6-2 or TRBV6-3 with TRBJ2-1, with 8 bases fitting TRBD2. With V trimmed by 4 bases and J by 4 bases, 6 bases remained unmatched. Germline assignment: CDR1 MNHEY and CDR2 SVGEGT. The CDR3 has 15 amino acids. The CDR3 region has the DNA TGTGCCAGCAGTTGGCGGGGGGAAGGGTACAATGAGCAGTTCTTC. It encodes CASSWRGEGYNEQFF.

This clonotype was counted at least ten times. The J gene is TRBJ2-1, the V gene TRBV24-1; 7 bases align to TRBD1. The CDR3 loop spans 12 amino acids. Per germline, CDR1 KGHDR and CDR2 SFDVKD. V lost 4 bases and J lost 12; bases outside the gene matches: 5. The CDR3, as DNA: TGTGCCACCAGTGAGTGGGACAGTCGGCAGTTCTTC. It translates to CATSEWDSRQFF.

As regards this clonotype: A much larger clonotype is one base distant, so this may be a read error. The V and J genes are TRBV20-1 and TRBJ1-5; D is uncertain. CDR1 and CDR2 from the germline V gene are DFQATT and SNEGSKA (reference sequence). This CDR3 comprises 14 residues. V lost 4 bases, J lost 6 bases, and 16 bases lay in between. The CDR3 sequence: CSAKVTWAAQPQHF. The CDR3 bases are TGCAGTGCTAAGGTGACATGGGCAGCTCAGCCCCAGCATTTT.

There are many counts of this clonotype. V gene TRBV18 combines with J gene TRBJ2-7; the D gene is possibly TRBD1 (6 bases). V lost 3 bases and J lost 9, with 24 bases in between. Germline loops: CDR1 KGHSH, CDR2 LQKENI. The CDR3 runs to 16 residues. The CDR3 protein is CASSPAAGTTEGTQYF. The CDR3, as DNA: TGTGCCAGCTCACCGGCTGCCGGGACAACAGAAGGGACGCAGTACTTC.

This clonotype rates as medium-sized (0.01 to 0.1%). The rearrangement joins TRBV27 to TRBJ2-1; 8 nucleotides align to TRBD2. V lost 5 bases, J lost 6 bases, and 9 bases stayed unmatched. The germline V gene encodes CDR1 MNHEY and CDR2 SMNVEV (reference sequence). The CDR3 runs 15 residues. For the CDR3, the DNA is TGTGCCAGCAGTCTAAGCGGGGGCCCAGCCAATGAGCAGTTCTTC. Protein product: CASSLSGGPANEQFF.

This clonotype was counted many times. V and J are TRBV7-9 and TRBJ2-5, with 10 nucleotides matching TRBD1. V lost 1 base, J lost 4 bases, and 3 bases stayed unmatched. Per the germline V gene, CDR1 is SEHNR and CDR2 is FQNEAQ (reference sequence). This CDR3 is built from 15 residues. The CDR3 reads CASSLVTGGLETQYF. DNA for the CDR3: TGTGCCAGCAGCTTAGTGACAGGGGGCTTAGAGACCCAGTACTTC.

This clonotype appeared many times. The V and J genes are TRBV9 and TRBJ1-2; D remains unclear. Germline assignment: CDR1 SGDLS and CDR2 YYNGEE. The CDR3 spans 16 residues. V lost 0 bases and J 5 bases, leaving 17 bases between the germline ends. CDR3 in DNA: TGTGCCAGCAGCGTAGAATATCCGGAGGGCCGTTATGGCTACACCTTC. Translating it yields CASSVEYPEGRYGYTF.

The sample holds many counts of this clonotype. The chain joins TRBV7-9 to TRBJ2-3; 11 bases are a match to TRBD2. Germline V lookup: CDR1 SEHNR, CDR2 FQNEAQ (reference sequence). CDR3 length: 18 amino acids. V dropped 2 bases and J dropped 4; count of bases not matched to a gene: 11. In nucleotides, the CDR3 is TGTGCCAGCAGCTTAAGGGGTAGCGGGGGGGCCAGCGCAGATACGCAGTATTTT. Amino acids: CASSLRGSGGASADTQYF.

This clonotype was found many times. This chain joins TRBV6-2 or TRBV6-3 and TRBJ2-4; 10 positions agree with TRBD1. V shed 6 bases and J 1 base; nucleotides not matched to a gene: 3. The CDR3 loop spans 15 amino acids. CDR1 is MNHEY and CDR2 is SVGEGT in the germline V gene. The CDR3 bases are TGTGCCAGCAGCTGGGGACAGGGGGCCAAAAACATTCAGTACTTC. Translated, it gives CASSWGQGAKNIQYF.